Sequencing of this T cell receptor beta chain was carried out in a study of cytomegalovirus exposure and HLA in healthy donors. TCRdb keeps only in-frame clones here, not all; method: immunoSEQ multiplex PCR. Among 300,000 or so clones listed, approximately 88% were seen once. A remark on this clone: Its specificity is not known.

Whole-study results and caveats: It was reported that the classifier diagnosed cytomegalovirus status with high specificity and sensitivity in both the original and validation cohorts. Cytomegalovirus-associated TCR beta chains were listed, numbering 164.

Trimming cost V 2 bases and J 4 bases; bases outside gene matches: 5. The CDR3 consists of 14 residues. Germline V gives CDR1 SGHKS, CDR2 YYEKEE (reference sequence). The sample consisted of PBMCs. The sequence derives from a man aged 25-45 years in good health and CMV-seronegative. V gene TRBV5-5 combines with J gene TRBJ1-1, with TRBD1 identical over 7 bases. The CDR3 coding sequence is TGTGCCAGCAGCTTTGATCCAGGGGGCACTGAAGCTTTCTTT. This gives the protein CASSFDPGGTEAFF.